This T cell receptor (beta chain) was found in a study of blood T cell repertoires in COVID-19 (dated by TCRdb to 2018 to 2020). As for the study more broadly: Samples from collaborators originated in the United States, Italy and Spain and spanned both the acute and convalescent phases of COVID-19. The material from the prospective study consisted of cDNA or gDNA derived from T cells, B-cell-depleted T cells, or PBMCs. Deeply sampled blood TCRbeta repertoires from subjects exposed to, actively infected with, or recovered from COVID-19 were included in the dataset. The repertoires were released in a freely available public database intended as a resource for research on the immune response to SARS-CoV-2. The samples were drawn from the first 160 participants of the ongoing ImmuneRACE study and from some 1,300 subjects provided by 6 global collaborators. Sample metadata almost always included a de-identified subject ID, COVID-19 status, age in years and sex. Where available, HLA class I and class II types were obtained from metadata supplied by the sample provider rather than from assay-based typing.

TCRbeta CDR3 regions were amplified from genomic DNA by means of the immunoSEQ Assay, a bias-controlled multiplex PCR. The paper's data handling went like this. Nucleated cell counts per sample were estimated from amplification of reference gene primers within the assay. To quantify the absolute abundance of each unique TCRbeta CDR3 rearrangement, sequence reads were collapsed and filtered. For each sample, productive Simpson clonality was calculated as the square root of Simpson's diversity index over productive rearrangements. Imported from immuneACCESS, the table was reduced by TCRdb to in-frame sequences with V and J called. These copies leave out some clones; in studies compared against another copy, an unresolved V gene accounts for under half, and the cause of the remainder is not known. V, J and clone size derive from that table, while D and trimming were established from the DNA sequence. Counted in this sample were approximately 140,000 clones; about 90% of them appeared once. The top ten constitute approximately 4% of the sample.

The sample holds one count of this clone. The specificity of this receptor is unknown. Base-call qualities are not available, and no considerably larger clone is one nucleotide away. General findings and caveats noted by the study authors: The amount of clinical and demographic metadata varied by source and participant and was provided uncurated.

V lost 0 bases and J lost 11 bases; the stretch between them is 8 bases long. Looking up the germline V gene yields CDR1 SNHLY and CDR2 FYNNEI. Reading from cysteine to phenylalanine, the CDR3 counts 13 amino acids. CDR3 DNA is the only sequence kept; it has 39 bases, read in frame from the first base. Participants in the prospective study were aged roughly 18 to 95 years, lived in 24 United States geographic areas, and enrolled through a virtual design. In the prospective study, cohorts were assigned on the basis of participant-reported clinical history obtained from a screening survey and a study questionnaire. Exposed participants had been in contact with someone with a PCR-confirmed or clinician-diagnosed COVID-19 case within 2 weeks of study entry. In the prospective study, mobile phlebotomists collected whole blood, serum and a nasopharyngeal or oropharyngeal swab from each participant. Over an approximately 2-month period, participants in the prospective study had the option of providing additional blood draws and questionnaires. Before DNA extraction, blood samples from the prospective study were shipped at room temperature or frozen.

The material sequenced was PBMCs or T cells enriched from blood (not recorded which). This TCR was recovered from a woman aged 40 to 50 who had been exposed to COVID-19. Recombination linked TRBV2 to TRBJ1-6, with no confident D gene call. Read as DNA, the sequence is TGTGCCAGCAGTGAAGCGTACGGGGCACCCCTCCACTTT. It is translated as CASSEAYGAPLHF.